This T cell receptor (beta chain) was obtained from a study of T cells in Graves' hyperthyroidism and ophthalmopathy. Findings and limits, study-wide: Ophthalmopathy was distinguished from stable hyperthyroidism by 13 V-J signatures.

CDR1 and CDR2 from the germline V gene are SNHLY and FYNNEI. The V gene end was trimmed by 6 bases and the J gene end by 4 bases; junction bases not matched to a gene: 11. This CDR3 is 16 amino acids long. It was RNA transcripts that yielded the amplified TCR beta CDR3 regions. Using the HTBI primer set, a first-round RT-PCR was run on the TCR CDR3. TCRdb passed the multiplex PCR reads through MiXCR, listing each CDR3 protein once. The sample holds a few hundred thousand distinct CDR3 sequences, around a sixth seen once. There are many counts of this clonotype. Its antigen is unknown. Material for sequencing was blood. The chain recombines TRBV2 with TRBJ2-3; 9 nucleotides agree with TRBD2. The sequence was collected from a young woman with Graves' hyperthyroidism. This CDR3 reads CASSLMGGRAPDTQYF. Here the CDR3 DNA reads TGTGCCAGCAGCTTGATGGGCGGGAGGGCTCCAGATACGCAGTATTTT.